This T cell receptor (beta chain) was sequenced in a study of STAT5B mutations in CD4+ large granular lymphocyte leukemia. Findings and caveats of the study: Main leukemic clonotypes were patient-specific, but 20% to 25% appeared at low frequency elsewhere.

Of note for this clone: The antigen remains undetermined.

Data came from immunoSEQ multiplex PCR; TCRdb stores just in-frame clones and leaves some out. Of roughly 29,000 clones in the sample, roughly 77% were seen once. Sequenced material: CD4+ T cells from blood buffy coats. This TCR came from a human donor in good health.

The CDR3 sequence is CASSPTGTGNEKLFF. The DNA of the CDR3 is TGTGCCAGCTCACCTACCGGGACAGGAAATGAAAAACTGTTTTTT. The rearrangement links TRBV18 to TRBJ1-4, with TRBD1 identical over 8 bases. Germline CDR1 and CDR2: KGHSH and LQKENI. Trimming cost V 3 bases and J 5 bases; bases outside gene matches: 5. The CDR3 runs 15 residues.